This T cell receptor (beta chain) was captured in a study of response to subunit inactivated influenza vaccine. The germline CDR1 and CDR2 sequences are SGHRS and YFSETQ. The CDR3 sequence is 16 residues long. Trimming at V came to 3 bases and at J to 1 base, leaving 6 bases not matched to a gene. This clonotype was seen only a few times. Its antigen remains unidentified. TCRdb reanalysed the RT-PCR reads using MiXCR and keeps one entry per CDR3 protein. Of roughly 700,000 distinct CDR3 sequences listed, around a sixth are singletons. Study-level points and caveats: T cells newly recruited by each seasonal influenza vaccination are few, the authors suggested.

The rearrangement uses TRBV5-1 and TRBJ2-7; 11 bases map to TRBD2. The specimen comprised PBMCs from blood, sampled about 12 days after vaccination. This clonotype was obtained from a man in his fifties or sixties who received an inactivated influenza vaccine. The CDR3 region is CASSYGTSGLSYEQYF. The CDR3 DNA reads as TGCGCCAGCAGCTATGGGACTAGCGGTCTATCCTACGAGCAGTACTTC.